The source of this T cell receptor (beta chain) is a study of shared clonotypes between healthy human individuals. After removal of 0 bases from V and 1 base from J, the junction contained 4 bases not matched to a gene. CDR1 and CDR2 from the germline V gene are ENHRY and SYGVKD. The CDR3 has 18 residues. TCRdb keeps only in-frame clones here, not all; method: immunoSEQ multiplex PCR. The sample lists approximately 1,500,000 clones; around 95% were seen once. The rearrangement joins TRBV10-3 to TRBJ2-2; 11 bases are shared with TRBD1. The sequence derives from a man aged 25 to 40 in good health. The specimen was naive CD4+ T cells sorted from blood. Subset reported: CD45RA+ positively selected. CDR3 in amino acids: CAISESRTGGKNTGELFF. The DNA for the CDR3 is TGTGCCATCAGTGAGTCGAGGACAGGGGGCAAGAACACCGGGGAGCTGTTTTTT.